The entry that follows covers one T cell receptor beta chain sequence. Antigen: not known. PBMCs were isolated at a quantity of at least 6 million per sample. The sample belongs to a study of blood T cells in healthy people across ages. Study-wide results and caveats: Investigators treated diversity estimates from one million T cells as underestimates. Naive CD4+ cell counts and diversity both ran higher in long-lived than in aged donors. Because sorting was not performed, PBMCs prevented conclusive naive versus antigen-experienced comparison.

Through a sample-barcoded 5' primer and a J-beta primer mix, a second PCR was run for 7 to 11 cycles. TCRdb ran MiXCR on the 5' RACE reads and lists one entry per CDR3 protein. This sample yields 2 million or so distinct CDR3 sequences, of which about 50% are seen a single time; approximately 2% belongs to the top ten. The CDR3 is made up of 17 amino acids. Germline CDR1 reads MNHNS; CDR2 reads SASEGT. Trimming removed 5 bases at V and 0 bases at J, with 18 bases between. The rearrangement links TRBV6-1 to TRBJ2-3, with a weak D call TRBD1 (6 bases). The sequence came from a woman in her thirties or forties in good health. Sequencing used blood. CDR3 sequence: CASSLQTGTPSTDTQYF. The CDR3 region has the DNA TGTGCCAGCAGTCTCCAAACCGGGACACCAAGCACAGATACGCAGTATTTT.